This entry features one TCR beta chain sequence. Here immunoSEQ multiplex PCR was the method, and the copy in TCRdb shows in-frame clones only, minus some. The table has more than 200,000 clones, 82% seen once. Trimming at V came to 7 bases and at J to 2 bases, leaving 5 bases not matched to a gene. Germline CDR1 MNHEY, CDR2 SMNVEV (reference sequence). The CDR3 loop spans 15 amino acids. This entry comes from a study of blood T cell repertoires in COVID-19. The chain couples TRBV27 to TRBJ2-1, with 10 bases matching TRBD2. Sequenced input: peripheral blood. This receptor was taken from a woman of 80 years or more with active or convalescent COVID-19. The CDR3 DNA reads TGTGCCAGCAATTACGGGACTAGCGCCTACAATGAGCAGTTCTTC. Its translation: CASNYGTSAYNEQFF.